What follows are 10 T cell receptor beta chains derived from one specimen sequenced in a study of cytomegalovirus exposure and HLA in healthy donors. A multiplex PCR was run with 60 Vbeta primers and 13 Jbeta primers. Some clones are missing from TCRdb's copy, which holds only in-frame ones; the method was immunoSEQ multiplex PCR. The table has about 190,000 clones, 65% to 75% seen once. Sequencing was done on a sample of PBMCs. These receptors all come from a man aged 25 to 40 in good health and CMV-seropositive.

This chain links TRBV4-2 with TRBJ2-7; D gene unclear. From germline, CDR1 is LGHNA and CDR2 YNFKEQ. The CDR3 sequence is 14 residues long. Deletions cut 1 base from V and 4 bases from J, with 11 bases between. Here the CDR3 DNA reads TGTGCCAGCAGCCAAGGTACCTCTAGGTACGAGCAGTACTTC. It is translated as CASSQGTSRYEQYF.

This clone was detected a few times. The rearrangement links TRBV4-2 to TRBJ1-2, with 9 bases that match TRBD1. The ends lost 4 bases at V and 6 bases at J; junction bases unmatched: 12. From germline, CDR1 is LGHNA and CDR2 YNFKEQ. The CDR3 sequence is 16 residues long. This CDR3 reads CASSPEVRTGAHGYTF. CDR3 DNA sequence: TGTGCCAGCAGCCCAGAAGTCAGGACAGGGGCCCATGGCTACACCTTC.

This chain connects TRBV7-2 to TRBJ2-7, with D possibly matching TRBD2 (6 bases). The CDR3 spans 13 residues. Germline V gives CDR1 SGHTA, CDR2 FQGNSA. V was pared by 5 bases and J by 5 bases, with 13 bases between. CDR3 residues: CASSLTSRHEQYF. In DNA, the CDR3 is TGTGCCAGCAGCCTGACTAGTAGACACGAGCAGTACTTC.

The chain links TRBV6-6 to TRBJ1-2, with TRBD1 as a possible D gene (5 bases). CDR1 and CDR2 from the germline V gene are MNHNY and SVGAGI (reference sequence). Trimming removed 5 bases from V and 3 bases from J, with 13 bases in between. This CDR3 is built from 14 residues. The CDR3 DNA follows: TGTGCCAGCAGTACACGGGGGGAAGACTATGGCTACACCTTC. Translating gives CASSTRGEDYGYTF.

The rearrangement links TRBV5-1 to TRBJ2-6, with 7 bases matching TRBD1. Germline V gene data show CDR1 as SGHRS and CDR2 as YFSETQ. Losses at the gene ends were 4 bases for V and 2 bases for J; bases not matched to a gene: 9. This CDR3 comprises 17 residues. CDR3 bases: TGCGCCAGCAGCCCCAGACAGGGAGAGGCTGGGGCCAACGTCCTGACTTTC. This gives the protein CASSPRQGEAGANVLTF.

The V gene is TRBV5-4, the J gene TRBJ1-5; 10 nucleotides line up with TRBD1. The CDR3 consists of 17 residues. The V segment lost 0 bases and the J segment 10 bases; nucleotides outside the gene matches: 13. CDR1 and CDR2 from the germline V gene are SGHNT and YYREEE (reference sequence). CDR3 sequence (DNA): TGTGCCAGCAGCTTGGACGCGGGACAGGGGCTCGGGGCACCCCAGCATTTT. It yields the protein CASSLDAGQGLGAPQHF. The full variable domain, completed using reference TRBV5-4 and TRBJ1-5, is ETGVTQSPTHLIKTRGQQVTLRCSSQSGHNTVSWYQQALGQGPQFIFQYYREEENGRGNFPPRFSGLQFPNYSSELNVNALELDDSALYLCASSLDAGQGLGAPQHFGDGTRLSIL.

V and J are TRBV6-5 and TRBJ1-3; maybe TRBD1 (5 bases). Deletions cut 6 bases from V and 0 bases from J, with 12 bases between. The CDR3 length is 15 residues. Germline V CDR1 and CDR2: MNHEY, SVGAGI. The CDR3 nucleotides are TGTGCCAGCAGCCCCCTTGACAGCTCTGGAAACACCATATATTTT. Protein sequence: CASSPLDSSGNTIYF.

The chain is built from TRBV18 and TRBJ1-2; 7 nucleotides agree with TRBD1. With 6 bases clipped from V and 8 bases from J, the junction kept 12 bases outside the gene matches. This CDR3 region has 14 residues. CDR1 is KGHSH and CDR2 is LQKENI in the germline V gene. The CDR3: CASSPTDRAGGYTF. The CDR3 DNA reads TGTGCCAGCTCTCCTACCGACAGGGCGGGCGGCTACACCTTC.

This chain's CDR3 is CASSPGQAGETQYF. CDR3 sequence (DNA): TGTGCCAGCAGCCCCGGCCAAGCGGGGGAGACCCAGTACTTC. The genes are TRBV6-1 and TRBJ2-5, with 7 bases identical to TRBD2. The germline V gene encodes CDR1 MNHNS and CDR2 SASEGT. With V trimmed by 6 bases and J by 5 bases, 9 bases remained unmatched. CDR3 size: 14 residues.

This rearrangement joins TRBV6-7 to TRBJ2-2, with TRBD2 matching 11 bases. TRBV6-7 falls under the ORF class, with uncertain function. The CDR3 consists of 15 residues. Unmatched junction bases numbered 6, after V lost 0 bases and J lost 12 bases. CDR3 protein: CASSYSLAGGRKLFF. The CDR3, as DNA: TGTGCCAGCAGTTACTCGCTAGCGGGAGGCCGTAAGCTGTTTTTT.